What follows describes a single TCR beta chain. The target antigen is unknown. V was trimmed by 0 bases and J by 6 bases, leaving 15 bases between them. This CDR3 is built from 16 residues. Per the germline V gene, CDR1 is SGHRS and CDR2 is YFSETQ. The record originates from a study of cytomegalovirus exposure and HLA in healthy donors. Across the study: Later analysis reported that the roughly 110 validation repertoires shared the platform of the approximately 670 first-cohort repertoires. Study-wide results and caveats: Most sequenced TCRs were rare (though some public TCRs occurred in many donors).

Only in-frame clones appear in the TCRdb table, and some are missing; sequencing was by immunoSEQ multiplex PCR. The sample includes 250,000 to 300,000 clones, 90% of them seen just once. The donors were part of the validation cohort, which consisted of more than 90 subjects and was separate from the first cohort of around 620 subjects. The rearrangement uses TRBV5-1 and TRBJ2-2; no definite D call. Sequenced sample: PBMCs. This clonotype originated in a woman aged 18 to 35 in good health and CMV-seronegative. DNA of the CDR3: TGCGCCAGCAGCTTGGGAAAGTCTAATCTACCCGGGGAGCTGTTTTTT. Amino acids: CASSLGKSNLPGELFF.